This T cell receptor beta chain was obtained from a study of cytomegalovirus exposure and HLA in healthy donors. Study background: The study placed 70% to 90% of its roughly 410 genotyped donors in the Caucasian-associated ancestry cluster. Study-level results: Researchers reported in a later analysis that a missense DCLRE1C variant was tied to TCR beta V- and J-gene trimming. Researchers catalogued approximately 170 TCR beta chains as cytomegalovirus-associated.

With regard to this clone: Its antigen is as yet unknown.

The V gene end was trimmed by 1 base and the J gene end by 2 bases; junction bases not matched to a gene: 7. The CDR3 totals 17 residues. Germline CDR1 is SGHTS and CDR2 is YDEGEE. Amplification used 60 Vbeta primers and 13 Jbeta primers. This table comes from immunoSEQ multiplex PCR, and its TCRdb copy is limited to in-frame clones, with some not included. The table has under 200,000 clones, around 73% seen once. The sequence came from a man in his 60s in good health and CMV-seronegative. The specimen sequenced was PBMCs. The chain has TRBV5-8 and TRBJ1-5, with 9 bases identical to TRBD1. The CDR3 DNA follows: TGTGCCAGCAGCTTGAGGACAGGGGTGTTGGGCAATCAGCCCCAGCATTTT. Its protein is CASSLRTGVLGNQPQHF.